The clone carrying this TCR beta chain was detected only a few times. Measured with immunoSEQ multiplex PCR; TCRdb has only the in-frame clones, and not every one. Altogether around 94,000 clones are present, roughly 86% being singletons, with the ten largest covering over 1%. CDR1 and CDR2 from the germline V gene are SGHTA and FQGTGA. CDR3 length: 17 amino acids. J was trimmed by 6 bases and V by 2 bases; bases with no gene match: 15. These data are taken from a study of control samples from healthy donors and cancer patients. The chain joins TRBV7-3 to TRBJ1-2, with 7 bases matching TRBD1. The receptor comes from a woman in her forties or fifties in good health. The material sequenced was blood. DNA for the CDR3: TGTGCCAGCAGCTTAGCCCCCAGGACAGGCCCCTTAGATGGCTACACCTTC. Translating gives CASSLAPRTGPLDGYTF. The whole variable domain, remainder taken from reference TRBV7-3 and TRBJ1-2, is GAGVSQTPSNKVTEKGKYVELRCDPISGHTALYWYRQSLGQGPEFLIYFQGTGAADDSGLPNDRFFAVRPEGSVSTLKIQRTERGDSAVYLCASSLAPRTGPLDGYTFGSGTRLTVV.